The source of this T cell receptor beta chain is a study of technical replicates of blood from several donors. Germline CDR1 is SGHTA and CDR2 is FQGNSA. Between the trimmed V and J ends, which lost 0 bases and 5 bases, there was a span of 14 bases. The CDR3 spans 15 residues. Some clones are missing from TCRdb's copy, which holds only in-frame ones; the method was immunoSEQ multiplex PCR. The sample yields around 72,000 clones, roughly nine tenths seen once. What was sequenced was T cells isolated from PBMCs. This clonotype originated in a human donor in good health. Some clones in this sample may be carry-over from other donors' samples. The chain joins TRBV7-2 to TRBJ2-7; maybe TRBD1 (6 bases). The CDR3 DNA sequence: TGTGCCAGCAGCTTAGCCCATACAGGGTATCACGAGCAGTACTTC. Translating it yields CASSLAHTGYHEQYF.